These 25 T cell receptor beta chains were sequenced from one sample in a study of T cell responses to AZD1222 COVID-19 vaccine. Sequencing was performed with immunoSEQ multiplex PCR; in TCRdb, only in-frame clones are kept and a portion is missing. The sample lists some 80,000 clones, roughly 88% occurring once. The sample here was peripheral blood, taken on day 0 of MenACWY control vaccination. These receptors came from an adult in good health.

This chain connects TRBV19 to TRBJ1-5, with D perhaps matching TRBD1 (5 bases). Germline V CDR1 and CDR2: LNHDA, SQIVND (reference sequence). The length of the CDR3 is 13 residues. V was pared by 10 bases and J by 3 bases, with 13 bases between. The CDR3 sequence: CATNAGNNQPQHF. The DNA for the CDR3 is TGTGCCACCAACGCAGGGAACAATCAGCCCCAGCATTTT.

The CDR3 region has the DNA TGTGCCAGCAGTGAGGCCGGATCTTACAATGAGCAGTTCTTC. This codes for CASSEAGSYNEQFF. The genes are TRBV2 and TRBJ2-1; D unclear. Germline assignment: CDR1 SNHLY and CDR2 FYNNEI. Trimming stripped 3 bases from V and 4 bases from J, with 10 bases between. The CDR3 covers 14 residues. Based on the CDR3 plus reference TRBV2 and TRBJ2-1, the full variable domain is EPEVTQTPSHQVTQMGQEVILRCVPISNHLYFYWYRQILGQKVEFLVSFYNNEISEKSEIFDDQFSVERPDGSNFTLKIRSTKLEDSAMYFCASSEAGSYNEQFFGPGTRLTVL.

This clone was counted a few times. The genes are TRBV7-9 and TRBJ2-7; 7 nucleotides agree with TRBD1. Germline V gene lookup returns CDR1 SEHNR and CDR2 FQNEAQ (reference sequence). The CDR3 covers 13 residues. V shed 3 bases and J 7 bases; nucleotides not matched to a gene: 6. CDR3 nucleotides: TGTGCCAGCAGCTTTTCGACAGGGCCAGAGCAGTACTTC. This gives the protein CASSFSTGPEQYF. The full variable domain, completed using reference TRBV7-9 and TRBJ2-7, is DTGVSQNPRHKITKRGQNVTFRCDPISEHNRLYWYRQTLGQGPEFLTYFQNEAQLEKSRLLSDRFSAERPKGSFSTLEIQRTEQGDSAMYLCASSFSTGPEQYFGPGTRLTVT.

As DNA, the CDR3 is TGTGCCTGGAGTGTACCCCCACCGAACACCATATATTTT. Translation: CAWSVPPPNTIYF. The genes are TRBV30 and TRBJ1-3; no definite D call. The V and J ends lost 0 bases and 7 bases respectively, with 10 bases between them. The CDR3 runs 13 residues. Germline V CDR1 and CDR2: GTSNPN, SVGIG (reference sequence).

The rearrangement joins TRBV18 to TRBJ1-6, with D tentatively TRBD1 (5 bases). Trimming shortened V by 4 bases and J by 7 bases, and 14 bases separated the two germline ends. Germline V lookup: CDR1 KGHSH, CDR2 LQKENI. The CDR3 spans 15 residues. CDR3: CASSRDESRNSPLHF. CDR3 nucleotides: TGTGCCAGCTCACGGGACGAGTCTAGGAATTCACCCCTCCACTTT.

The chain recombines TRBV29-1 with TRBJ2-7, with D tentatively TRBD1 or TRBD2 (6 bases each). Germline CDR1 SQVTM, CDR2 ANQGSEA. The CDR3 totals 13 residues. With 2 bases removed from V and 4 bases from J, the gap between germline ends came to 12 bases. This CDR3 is CSVESGGEYEQYF. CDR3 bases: TGCAGCGTTGAATCCGGGGGCGAGTACGAGCAGTACTTC.

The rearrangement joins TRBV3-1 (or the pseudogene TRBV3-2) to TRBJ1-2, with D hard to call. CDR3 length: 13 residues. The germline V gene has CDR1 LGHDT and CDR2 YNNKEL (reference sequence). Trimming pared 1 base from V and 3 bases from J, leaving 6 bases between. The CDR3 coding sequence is TGTGCCAGCAGCCAAGTCCTCTACTATGGCTACACCTTC. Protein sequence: CASSQVLYYGYTF.

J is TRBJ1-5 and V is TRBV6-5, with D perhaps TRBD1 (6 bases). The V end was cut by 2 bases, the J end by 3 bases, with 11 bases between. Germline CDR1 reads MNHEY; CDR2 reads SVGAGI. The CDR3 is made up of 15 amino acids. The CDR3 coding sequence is TGTGCCAGCAGTTACGGCAGGGGCCTCAATCAGCCCCAGCATTTT. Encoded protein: CASSYGRGLNQPQHF.

The DNA for the CDR3 is TGTGCCAGCAGCTTATCTGGCGGGTCCGAGCAGTACTTC. This encodes CASSLSGGSEQYF. This rearrangement joins TRBV7-9 to TRBJ2-7; a weak D match, TRBD2 (5 bases). Per the germline V gene, CDR1 is SEHNR and CDR2 is FQNEAQ (reference sequence). The CDR3 is 13 residues long. The V end was cut by 2 bases, the J end by 6 bases, with 11 bases between.

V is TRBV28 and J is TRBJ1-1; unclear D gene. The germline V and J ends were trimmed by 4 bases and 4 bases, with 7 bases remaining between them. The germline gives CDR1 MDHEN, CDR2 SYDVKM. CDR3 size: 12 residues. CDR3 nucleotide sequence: TGTGCCAGCAGTTCCTCGACCACTGAAGCTTTCTTT. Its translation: CASSSSTTEAFF.

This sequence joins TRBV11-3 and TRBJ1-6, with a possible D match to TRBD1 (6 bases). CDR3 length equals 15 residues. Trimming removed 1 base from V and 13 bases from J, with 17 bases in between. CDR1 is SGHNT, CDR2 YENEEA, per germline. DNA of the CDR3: TGTGCCAGCAGCTTAGGGACTACAGGGATCTCGCCCCTCCACTTT. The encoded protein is CASSLGTTGISPLHF.

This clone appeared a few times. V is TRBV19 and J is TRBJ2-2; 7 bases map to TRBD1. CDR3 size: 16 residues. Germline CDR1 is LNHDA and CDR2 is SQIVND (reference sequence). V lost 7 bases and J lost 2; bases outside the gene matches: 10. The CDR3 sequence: CASKQAGTVNTGELFF. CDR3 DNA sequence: TGTGCCAGTAAGCAGGCCGGGACAGTAAACACCGGGGAGCTGTTTTTT.

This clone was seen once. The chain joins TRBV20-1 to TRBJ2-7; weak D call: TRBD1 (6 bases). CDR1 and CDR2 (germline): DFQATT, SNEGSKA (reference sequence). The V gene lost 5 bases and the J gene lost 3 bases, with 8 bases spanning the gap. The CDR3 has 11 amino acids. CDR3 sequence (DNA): TGCAGTGCTGGGGACAACTACGAGCAGTACTTC. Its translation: CSAGDNYEQYF.

The CDR3 protein is CASSPGLAGGLLGNEQFF. In DNA, the CDR3 is TGCGCCAGCAGCCCCGGACTAGCGGGGGGCCTCTTGGGCAATGAGCAGTTCTTC. The chain recombines TRBV4-3 with TRBJ2-1; 14 nucleotides agree with TRBD2. V lost 4 bases to trimming and J lost 6 bases; unmatched junction nucleotides: 11. This CDR3 contains 18 residues. Germline-derived CDR1 and CDR2 are LGHNA and YSLEER.

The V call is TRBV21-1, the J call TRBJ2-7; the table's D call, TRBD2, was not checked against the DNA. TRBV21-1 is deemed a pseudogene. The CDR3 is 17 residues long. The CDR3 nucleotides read TGTGCCAGCAGCAACACCTTAGACGGGGGAATTAGGAACGAGCAGTACTTC. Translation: CASSNTLDGGIRNEQYF.

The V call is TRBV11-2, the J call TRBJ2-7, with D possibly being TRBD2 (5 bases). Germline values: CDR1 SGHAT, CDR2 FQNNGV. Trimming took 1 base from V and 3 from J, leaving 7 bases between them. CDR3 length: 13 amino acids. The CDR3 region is CASSLGRSYEQYF. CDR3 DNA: TGTGCCAGCAGCTTAGGGAGGAGCTACGAGCAGTACTTC.

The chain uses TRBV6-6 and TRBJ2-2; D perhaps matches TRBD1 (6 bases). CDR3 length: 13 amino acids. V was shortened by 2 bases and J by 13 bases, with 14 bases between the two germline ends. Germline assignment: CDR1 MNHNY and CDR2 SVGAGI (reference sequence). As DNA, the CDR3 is TGTGCCAGCAGTTACCCTTCGGACAGTCGGCTGTTTTTT. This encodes CASSYPSDSRLFF.

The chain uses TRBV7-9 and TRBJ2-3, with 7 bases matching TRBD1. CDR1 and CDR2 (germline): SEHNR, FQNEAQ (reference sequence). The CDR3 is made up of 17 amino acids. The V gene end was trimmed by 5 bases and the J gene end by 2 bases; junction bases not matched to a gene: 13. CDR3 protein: CASSHILQGSHTDTQYF. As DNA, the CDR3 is TGTGCCAGCAGCCATATTCTACAGGGGTCCCACACAGATACGCAGTATTTT.

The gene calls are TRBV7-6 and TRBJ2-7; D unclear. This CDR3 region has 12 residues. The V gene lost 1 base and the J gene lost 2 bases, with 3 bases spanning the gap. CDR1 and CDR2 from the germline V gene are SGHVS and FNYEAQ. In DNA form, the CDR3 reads TGTGCCAGCAGCTTAGACCCCTACGAGCAGTACTTC. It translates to CASSLDPYEQYF.

This CDR3 reads CASSLARQLTEAFF. The DNA for the CDR3 is TGTGCCAGCAGCTTAGCGCGGCAGCTCACTGAAGCTTTCTTT. The V gene is TRBV7-2, the J gene TRBJ1-1, with D unresolved. The germline V gene encodes CDR1 SGHTA and CDR2 FQGNSA. This CDR3 region has 14 residues. Trimming shortened V by 0 bases and J by 4 bases, and 9 bases separated the two germline ends.

DNA of the CDR3: TGTGCCACCAGTGATAGGGGCACTGAAGCTTTCTTT. This sequence encodes CATSDRGTEAFF. The rearrangement joins TRBV24-1 to TRBJ1-1; a weak D match, TRBD1 (5 bases). The CDR3 is 12 amino acids. V lost 3 bases and J lost 4, with 5 bases in between. Germline V lookup: CDR1 KGHDR, CDR2 SFDVKD.

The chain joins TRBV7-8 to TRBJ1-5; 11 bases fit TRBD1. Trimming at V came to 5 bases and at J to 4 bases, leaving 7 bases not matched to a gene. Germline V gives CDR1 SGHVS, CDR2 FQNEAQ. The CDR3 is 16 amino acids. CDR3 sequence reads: CASSPRGQGANQPQHF. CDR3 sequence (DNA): TGTGCCAGCAGCCCCAGAGGACAGGGGGCTAATCAGCCCCAGCATTTT. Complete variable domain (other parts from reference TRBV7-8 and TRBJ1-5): GAGVSQSPRYKVAKRGQDVALRCDPISGHVSLFWYQQALGQGPEFLTYFQNEAQLDKSGLPSDRFFAERPEGSVSTLKIQRTQQEDSAVYLCASSPRGQGANQPQHFGDGTRLSIL.

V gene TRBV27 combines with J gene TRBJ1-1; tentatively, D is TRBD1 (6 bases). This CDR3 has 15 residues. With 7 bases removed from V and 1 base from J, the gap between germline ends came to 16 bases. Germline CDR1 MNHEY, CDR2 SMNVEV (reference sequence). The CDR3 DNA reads TGTGCCAGCACCCTAGGTTGGGGGCAGAACACTGAAGCTTTCTTT. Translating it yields CASTLGWGQNTEAFF.

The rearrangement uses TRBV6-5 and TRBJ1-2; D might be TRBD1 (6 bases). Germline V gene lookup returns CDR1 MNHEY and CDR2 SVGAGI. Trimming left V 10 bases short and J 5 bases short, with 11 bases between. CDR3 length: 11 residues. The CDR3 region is CATYRDYGYTF. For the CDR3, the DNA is TGTGCCACCTACAGGGATTATGGCTACACCTTC.

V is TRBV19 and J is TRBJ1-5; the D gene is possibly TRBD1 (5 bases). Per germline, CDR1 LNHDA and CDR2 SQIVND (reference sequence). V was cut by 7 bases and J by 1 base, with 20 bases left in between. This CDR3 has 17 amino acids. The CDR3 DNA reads TGTGCCAGTACCTCCAGACGACAGTCTAGAAGCAATCAGCCCCAGCATTTT. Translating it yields CASTSRRQSRSNQPQHF.